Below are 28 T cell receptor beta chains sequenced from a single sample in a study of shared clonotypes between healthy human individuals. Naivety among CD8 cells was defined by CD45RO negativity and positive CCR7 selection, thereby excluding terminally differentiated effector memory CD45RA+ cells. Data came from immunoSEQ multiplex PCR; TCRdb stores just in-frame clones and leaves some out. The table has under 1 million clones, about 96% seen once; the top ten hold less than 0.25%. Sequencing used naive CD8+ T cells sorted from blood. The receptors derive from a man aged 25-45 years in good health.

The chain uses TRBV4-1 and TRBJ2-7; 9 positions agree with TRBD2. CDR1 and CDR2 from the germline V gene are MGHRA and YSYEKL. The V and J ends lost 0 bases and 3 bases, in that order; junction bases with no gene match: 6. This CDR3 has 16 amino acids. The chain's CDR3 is CASSQEGTSLDYEQYF. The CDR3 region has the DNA TGCGCCAGCAGCCAAGAGGGGACTAGCCTTGACTACGAGCAGTACTTC.

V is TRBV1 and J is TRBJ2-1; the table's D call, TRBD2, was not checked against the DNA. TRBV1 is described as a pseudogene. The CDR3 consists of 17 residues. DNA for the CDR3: TGCACCAGCAGCCAAGATCGCCCCGGCGGGGTTCCAATTGAGCAGTTCTTC. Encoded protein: CTSSQDRPGGVPIEQFF.

The CDR3 bases are TGTGCCAGCAGGACAGGGTTTGCACTGTTCGGTAGCGGCTCCTACAATGAGCAGTTCTTC. Protein sequence: CASRTGFALFGSGSYNEQFF. The chain couples TRBV28 to TRBJ2-1; a weak D match, TRBD1 (7 bases). The CDR3 spans 20 residues. The germline V and J ends were trimmed by 6 bases and 0 bases, with 27 bases remaining between them. Germline V gene sequence: CDR1 MDHEN, CDR2 SYDVKM.

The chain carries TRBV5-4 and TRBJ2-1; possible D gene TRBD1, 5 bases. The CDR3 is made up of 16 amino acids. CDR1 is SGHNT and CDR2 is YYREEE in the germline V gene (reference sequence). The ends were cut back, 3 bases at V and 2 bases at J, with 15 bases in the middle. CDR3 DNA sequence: TGTGCCAGCAGCTCACTCGACAGACAACCCTACAATGAGCAGTTCTTC. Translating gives CASSSLDRQPYNEQFF.

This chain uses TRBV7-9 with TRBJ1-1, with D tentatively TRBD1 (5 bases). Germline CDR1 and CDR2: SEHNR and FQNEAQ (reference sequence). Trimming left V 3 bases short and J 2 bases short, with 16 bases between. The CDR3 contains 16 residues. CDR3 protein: CASSFPMTAANTEAFF. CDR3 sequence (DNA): TGTGCCAGCAGCTTCCCAATGACAGCAGCTAACACTGAAGCTTTCTTT.

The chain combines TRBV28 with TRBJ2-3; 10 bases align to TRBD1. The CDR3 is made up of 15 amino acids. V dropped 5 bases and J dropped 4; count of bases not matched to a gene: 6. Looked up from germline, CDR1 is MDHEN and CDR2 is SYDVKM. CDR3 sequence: CASSPGQGFSDTQYF. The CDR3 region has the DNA TGTGCCAGCAGTCCGGGACAGGGGTTTTCAGATACGCAGTATTTT.

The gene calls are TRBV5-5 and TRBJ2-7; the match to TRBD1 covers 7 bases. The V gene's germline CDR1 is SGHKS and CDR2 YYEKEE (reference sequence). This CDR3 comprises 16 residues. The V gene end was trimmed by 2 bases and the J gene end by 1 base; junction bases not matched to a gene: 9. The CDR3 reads CASSLTRGRRSYEQYF. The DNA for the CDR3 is TGTGCCAGCAGCTTAACAAGGGGGCGTAGATCCTACGAGCAGTACTTC. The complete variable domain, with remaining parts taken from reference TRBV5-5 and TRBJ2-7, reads DAGVTQSPTHLIKTRGQQVTLRCSPISGHKSVSWYQQVLGQGPQFIFQYYEKEERGRGNFPDRFSARQFPNYSSELNVNALLLGDSALYLCASSLTRGRRSYEQYFGPGTRLTVT.

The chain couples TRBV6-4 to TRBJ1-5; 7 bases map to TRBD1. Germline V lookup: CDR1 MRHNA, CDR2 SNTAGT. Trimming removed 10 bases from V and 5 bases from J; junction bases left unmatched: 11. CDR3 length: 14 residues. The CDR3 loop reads CATTNRQGYQPQHF. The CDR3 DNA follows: TGTGCCACCACTAACAGACAGGGTTATCAGCCCCAGCATTTT.

The DNA for the CDR3 is TGTGCCAGCTCACCAAGGGAGACCTACAATGAGCAGTTCTTC. Translating gives CASSPRETYNEQFF. The rearrangement uses TRBV18 and TRBJ2-1, with D possibly matching TRBD2 (5 bases). V dropped 2 bases and J dropped 2 bases, with 7 bases sitting between them. This CDR3 region has 14 residues. In germline, CDR1 is KGHSH, CDR2 LQKENI.

The CDR3 is CASSYEQSSYNEQFF. The CDR3 DNA follows: TGTGCCAGCAGTTACGAGCAGAGCTCCTACAATGAGCAGTTCTTC. The rearrangement links TRBV6-5 to TRBJ2-1; D is ambiguous. Germline V CDR1 and CDR2: MNHEY, SVGAGI. Trimming shortened V by 2 bases and J by 0 bases, and 8 bases separated the two germline ends. This CDR3 spans 15 amino acids.

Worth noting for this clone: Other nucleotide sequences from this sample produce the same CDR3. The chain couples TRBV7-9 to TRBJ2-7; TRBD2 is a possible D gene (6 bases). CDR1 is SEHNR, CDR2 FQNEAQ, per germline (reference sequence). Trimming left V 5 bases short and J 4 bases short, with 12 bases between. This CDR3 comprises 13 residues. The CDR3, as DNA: TGTGCCAGCAGCCTGGAGGGTGGGTACGAGCAGTACTTC. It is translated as CASSLEGGYEQYF. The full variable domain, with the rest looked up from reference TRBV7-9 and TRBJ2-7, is DTGVSQNPRHKITKRGQNVTFRCDPISEHNRLYWYRQTLGQGPEFLTYFQNEAQLEKSRLLSDRFSAERPKGSFSTLEIQRTEQGDSAMYLCASSLEGGYEQYFGPGTRLTVT.

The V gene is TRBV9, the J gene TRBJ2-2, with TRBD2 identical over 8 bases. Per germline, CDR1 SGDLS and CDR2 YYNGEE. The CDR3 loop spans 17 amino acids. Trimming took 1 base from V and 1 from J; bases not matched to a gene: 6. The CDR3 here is CASSVTESGRNTGELFF. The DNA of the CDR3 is TGTGCCAGCAGCGTAACCGAAAGCGGGAGGAACACCGGGGAGCTGTTTTTT.

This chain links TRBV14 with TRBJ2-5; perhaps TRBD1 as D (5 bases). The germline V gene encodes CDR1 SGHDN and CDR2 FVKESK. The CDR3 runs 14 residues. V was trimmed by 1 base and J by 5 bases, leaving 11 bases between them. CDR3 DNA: TGTGCCAGCAGCCAAGTAACAGGCCTGGAGACCCAGTACTTC. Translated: CASSQVTGLETQYF.

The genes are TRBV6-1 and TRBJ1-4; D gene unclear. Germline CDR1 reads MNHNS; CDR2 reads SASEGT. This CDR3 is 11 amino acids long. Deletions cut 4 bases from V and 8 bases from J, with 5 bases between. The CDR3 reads CASSGWEKLFF. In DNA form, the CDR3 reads TGTGCCAGCAGTGGTTGGGAAAAACTGTTTTTT.

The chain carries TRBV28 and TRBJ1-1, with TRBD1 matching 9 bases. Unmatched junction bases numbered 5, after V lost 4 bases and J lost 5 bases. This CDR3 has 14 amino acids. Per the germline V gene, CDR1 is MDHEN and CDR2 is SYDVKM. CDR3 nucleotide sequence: TGTGCCAGCAGTTCGGGACAGGGTACGACTGAAGCTTTCTTT. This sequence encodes CASSSGQGTTEAFF.

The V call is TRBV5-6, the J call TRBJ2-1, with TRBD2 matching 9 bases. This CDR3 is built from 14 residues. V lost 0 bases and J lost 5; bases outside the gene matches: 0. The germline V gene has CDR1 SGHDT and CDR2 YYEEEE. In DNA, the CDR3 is TGTGCCAGCAGCTTGGGACTAGCGGACAATGAGCAGTTCTTC. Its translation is CASSLGLADNEQFF.

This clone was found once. The CDR3 reads CAGKGPPNYGYTF. The CDR3 DNA reads as TGTGCCGGCAAGGGACCCCCGAACTATGGCTACACCTTC. V gene TRBV30 combines with J gene TRBJ1-2; D possibly corresponds to TRBD1 (5 bases). This CDR3 is 13 amino acids long. The germline CDR1 and CDR2 sequences are GTSNPN and SVGIG (reference sequence). Trimming stripped 8 bases from V and 2 bases from J, with 15 bases between.

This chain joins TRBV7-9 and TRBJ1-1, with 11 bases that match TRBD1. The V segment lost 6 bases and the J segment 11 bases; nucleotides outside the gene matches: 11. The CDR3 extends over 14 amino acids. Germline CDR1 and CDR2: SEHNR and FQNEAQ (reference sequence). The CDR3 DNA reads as TGTGCCAGCAGAATGGACAGGGGGCGCGTCGGGGCTTTCTTT. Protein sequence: CASRMDRGRVGAFF. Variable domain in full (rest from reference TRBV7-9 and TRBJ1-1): DTGVSQNPRHKITKRGQNVTFRCDPISEHNRLYWYRQTLGQGPEFLTYFQNEAQLEKSRLLSDRFSAERPKGSFSTLEIQRTEQGDSAMYLCASRMDRGRVGAFFGQGTRLTVV.

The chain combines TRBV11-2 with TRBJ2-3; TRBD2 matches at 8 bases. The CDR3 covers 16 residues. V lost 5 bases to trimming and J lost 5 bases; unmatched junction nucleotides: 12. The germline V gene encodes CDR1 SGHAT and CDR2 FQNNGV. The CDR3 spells CASSHRTSITQDTQYF. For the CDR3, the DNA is TGTGCCAGCAGCCACAGGACTAGCATAACACAAGATACGCAGTATTTT.

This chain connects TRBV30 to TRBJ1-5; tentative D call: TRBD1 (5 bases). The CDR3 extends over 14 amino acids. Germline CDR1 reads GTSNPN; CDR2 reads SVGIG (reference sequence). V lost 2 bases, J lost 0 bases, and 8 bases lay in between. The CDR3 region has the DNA TGTGCCTGGAGTAAGGGGCTTAGCAATCAGCCCCAGCATTTT. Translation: CAWSKGLSNQPQHF.

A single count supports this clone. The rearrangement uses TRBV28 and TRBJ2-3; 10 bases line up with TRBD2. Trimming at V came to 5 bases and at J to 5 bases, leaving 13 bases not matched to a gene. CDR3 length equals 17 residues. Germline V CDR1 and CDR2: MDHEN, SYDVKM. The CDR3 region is CASSQILSGRAVDTQYF. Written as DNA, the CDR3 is TGTGCCAGCAGTCAAATACTAAGCGGGAGGGCCGTAGATACGCAGTATTTT.

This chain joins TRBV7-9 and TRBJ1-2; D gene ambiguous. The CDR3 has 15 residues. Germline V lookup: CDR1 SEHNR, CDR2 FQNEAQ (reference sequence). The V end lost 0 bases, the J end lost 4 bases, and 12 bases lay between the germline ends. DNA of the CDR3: TGTGCCAGCAGCTTAGCGTCCCGGGTGGGCTATGGCTACACCTTC. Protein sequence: CASSLASRVGYGYTF.

The CDR3 DNA reads TGCAGCGTTGAAGATTCAGACTCCTACGAGCAGTACTTC. Translation gives CSVEDSDSYEQYF. This chain connects TRBV29-1 to TRBJ2-7; D call uncertain. V was shortened by 0 bases and J by 0 bases, with 6 bases between the two germline ends. This CDR3 spans 13 amino acids. Germline V lookup: CDR1 SQVTM, CDR2 ANQGSEA.

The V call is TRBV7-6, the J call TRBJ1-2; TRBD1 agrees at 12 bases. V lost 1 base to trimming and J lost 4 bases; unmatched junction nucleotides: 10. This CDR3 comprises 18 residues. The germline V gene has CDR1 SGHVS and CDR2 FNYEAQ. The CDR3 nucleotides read TGTGCCAGCAGCTTAGGGCCGGGACAGGGGGCCGACGGCTATGGCTACACCTTC. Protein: CASSLGPGQGADGYGYTF.

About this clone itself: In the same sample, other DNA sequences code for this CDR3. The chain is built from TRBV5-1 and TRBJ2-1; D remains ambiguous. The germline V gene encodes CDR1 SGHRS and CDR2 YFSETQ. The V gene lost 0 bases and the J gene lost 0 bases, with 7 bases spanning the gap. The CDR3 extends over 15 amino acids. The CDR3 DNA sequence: TGCGCCAGCAGCTTGGGAGAAAGCTCCTACAATGAGCAGTTCTTC. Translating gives CASSLGESSYNEQFF.

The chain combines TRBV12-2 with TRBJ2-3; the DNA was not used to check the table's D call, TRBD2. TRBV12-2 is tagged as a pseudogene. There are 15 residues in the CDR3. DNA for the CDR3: TGTGCAAGTCGCTTAGACGGGAGGCCCACAGATACGCAGTATTTT. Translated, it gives CASRLDGRPTDTQYF.

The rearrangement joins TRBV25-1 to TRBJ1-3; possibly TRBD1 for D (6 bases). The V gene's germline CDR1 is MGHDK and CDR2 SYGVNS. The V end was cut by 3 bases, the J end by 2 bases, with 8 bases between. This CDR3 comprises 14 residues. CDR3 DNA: TGTGCCAGCAGTGATGCAGGGGCTGGAAACACCATATATTTT. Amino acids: CASSDAGAGNTIYF.

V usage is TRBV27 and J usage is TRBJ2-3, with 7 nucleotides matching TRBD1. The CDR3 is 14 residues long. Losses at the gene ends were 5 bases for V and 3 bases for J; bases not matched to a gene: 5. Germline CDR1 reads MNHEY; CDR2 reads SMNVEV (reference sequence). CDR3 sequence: CASSPGQVTDTQYF. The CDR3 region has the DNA TGTGCCAGCAGTCCCGGACAGGTTACAGATACGCAGTATTTT.